The 19 T cell receptor beta chains below were found in one sample sequenced in a study of T cells in Graves' hyperthyroidism and ophthalmopathy. Amplified regions were TCR beta CDR3 sequences from RNA transcripts. First-round RT-PCR of the TCR CDR3 relied on the HTBI primer set. TCRdb re-called the multiplex PCR reads through MiXCR, storing one row per CDR3 protein. This sample has approximately 370,000 distinct CDR3 sequences; approximately 18% occur once, and the top ten carry 34%. Specimen: blood. The receptors were sampled from a woman aged 25 to 45 with Graves' hyperthyroidism that later progressed to Graves' ophthalmopathy.

The CDR3 nucleotides read TGTGCCTGGAGTGGGGCTAGACAGGACGGATCTACCGGGAATGGCTACACCTTC. Translating it yields CAWSGARQDGSTGNGYTF. V is TRBV30 and J is TRBJ1-2, with TRBD1 as a possible D gene (6 bases). The V end was cut by 1 base, the J end by 6 bases, with 27 bases between. The CDR3 totals 18 residues. Germline V gene data show CDR1 as GTSNPN and CDR2 as SVGIG (reference sequence).

This clonotype has only one observation. The rearrangement uses TRBV20-1 and TRBJ2-5; 9 bases match TRBD1. CDR3 size: 16 residues. Unmatched junction bases numbered 7, after V lost 0 bases and J lost 2 bases. Germline lookup yields CDR1 DFQATT and CDR2 SNEGSKA (reference sequence). The CDR3 DNA follows: TGCAGTGCTAGAGATTATTGGGGACAGGGTCAAGAGACCCAGTACTTC. Translated: CSARDYWGQGQETQYF.

There are many counts of this clonotype. This chain links TRBV3-1 with TRBJ2-1; D remains unclear. The germline V and J ends were trimmed by 0 bases and 9 bases, with 9 bases remaining between them. CDR3 length equals 13 residues. Germline CDR1 reads LGHDT; CDR2 reads YNNKEL (reference sequence). The CDR3 DNA reads as TGTGCCAGCAGCCAAGATGAGGTTGTTGAGCAGTTCTTC. It translates to CASSQDEVVEQFF.

The gene calls are TRBV3-1 and TRBJ2-3; tentative D call: TRBD2 (6 bases). Germline CDR1 is LGHDT and CDR2 is YNNKEL (reference sequence). The CDR3 is 17 residues long. With 3 bases removed from V and 2 bases from J, the gap between germline ends came to 18 bases. The CDR3 reads CASSHNKGDSDTDTQYF. DNA of the CDR3: TGTGCCAGCAGCCATAATAAAGGGGACTCAGACACAGATACGCAGTATTTT.

This clonotype was counted at least ten times. The gene calls are TRBV2 and TRBJ2-7; TRBD2 matches at 7 bases. Germline V gene data show CDR1 as SNHLY and CDR2 as FYNNEI. CDR3 length: 17 residues. The J segment lost 4 bases and the V segment lost 2 bases, leaving 14 bases of the junction unmatched. The CDR3 reads CASSEPNDGGGEYEQYF. CDR3 coding DNA: TGTGCCAGCAGTGAACCGAACGATGGGGGGGGGGAGTACGAGCAGTACTTC.

This clonotype was recorded at least ten times. The rearrangement links TRBV2 to TRBJ2-2; a weak D match, TRBD2 (6 bases). This CDR3 region has 15 residues. Looked up from germline, CDR1 is SNHLY and CDR2 is FYNNEI. The V gene lost 6 bases and the J gene lost 3 bases, with 14 bases spanning the gap. This CDR3 is CASSLREADTGELFF. DNA for the CDR3: TGTGCCAGCAGCCTAAGGGAGGCCGACACCGGGGAGCTGTTTTTT.

This clonotype came up a few times. The V call is TRBV19, the J call TRBJ1-1, with D tentatively TRBD1 (5 bases). V lost 4 bases and J 1 base, leaving 10 bases between the germline ends. The CDR3 is made up of 14 amino acids. Germline assignment: CDR1 LNHDA and CDR2 SQIVND (reference sequence). CDR3 coding DNA: TGTGCCAGTAGTACGGACATTGAGAACACTGAAGCTTTCTTT. Protein product: CASSTDIENTEAFF. Combining the CDR3 with reference TRBV19 and TRBJ1-1 gives the whole variable domain DGGITQSPKYLFRKEGQNVTLSCEQNLNHDAMYWYRQDPGQGLRLIYYSQIVNDFQKGDIAEGYSVSREKKESFPLTVTSAQKNPTAFYLCASSTDIENTEAFFGQGTRLTVV.

This clonotype was detected many times. The CDR3 sequence: CASSPRLNEQFF. The CDR3 DNA sequence: TGTGCCAGCAGTCCCCGGTTAAATGAGCAGTTCTTC. This rearrangement joins TRBV28 to TRBJ2-1; no definite D call. CDR1 and CDR2 (germline): MDHEN, SYDVKM. This CDR3 spans 12 amino acids. V lost 5 bases, J lost 7 bases, and 9 bases lay in between.

The chain recombines TRBV6-1 with TRBJ2-3, with 12 bases lining up with TRBD2. The CDR3 is 16 amino acids. Germline CDR1 and CDR2: MNHNS and SASEGT. V was pared by 6 bases and J by 1 base, with 5 bases of the junction left unmatched. The DNA of the CDR3 is TGTGCCAGCAGACCTAGCGGGAGGGATCGCACAGATACGCAGTATTTT. Translation: CASRPSGRDRTDTQYF.

The rearrangement uses TRBV19 and TRBJ2-1; no definite D call. V lost 3 bases to trimming and J lost 5 bases, with 11 bases between them. Germline V gene lookup returns CDR1 LNHDA and CDR2 SQIVND (reference sequence). The CDR3 spans 14 residues. CDR3 DNA: TGTGCCAGTAGTATCGTAGGACCAAACAATGAGCAGTTCTTC. Amino acid sequence: CASSIVGPNNEQFF.

This clonotype has ten or more counts. This rearrangement joins TRBV28 to TRBJ2-5, with TRBD2 matching 13 bases. This CDR3 is built from 21 residues. From germline, CDR1 is MDHEN and CDR2 SYDVKM. The V segment lost 2 bases and the J segment 5 bases; nucleotides outside the gene matches: 20. CDR3 sequence reads: CASSLPTDGLAGATIQETQYF. The CDR3 coding sequence is TGTGCCAGCAGTTTACCCACCGACGGACTAGCGGGGGCGACGATACAGGAGACCCAGTACTTC.

The table lists this clonotype with a few counts. This chain joins TRBV19 and TRBJ2-7, with no clear D. CDR1 and CDR2 from the germline V gene are LNHDA and SQIVND (reference sequence). Trimming removed 3 bases at V and 0 bases at J, with 6 bases between. The CDR3 spans 13 residues. The CDR3, as DNA: TGTGCCAGTAGTATTGTCCTCTCCTACGAGCAGTACTTC. It translates to CASSIVLSYEQYF.

The chain employs TRBV9 and TRBJ1-6; 7 nucleotides align to TRBD1. There are 14 residues in the CDR3. J gave up 6 bases and V 3 bases, and 3 bases lay outside the gene matches. Per the germline V gene, CDR1 is SGDLS and CDR2 is YYNGEE. The chain's CDR3 is CASSAGQINSPLHF. CDR3 nucleotide sequence: TGTGCCAGCAGCGCGGGACAGATTAATTCACCCCTCCACTTT.

In this sample, this clonotype turned up many times. This rearrangement joins TRBV28 to TRBJ2-2, with 7 bases identical to TRBD2. This CDR3 comprises 15 residues. The J segment lost 2 bases and the V segment lost 6 bases, leaving 6 bases of the junction unmatched. Germline CDR1 MDHEN, CDR2 SYDVKM. The CDR3 is CASRPGLLNTGELFF. In DNA, the CDR3 is TGTGCCAGCAGACCGGGACTACTTAACACCGGGGAGCTGTTTTTT.

In its sample, this clonotype was seen many times. This chain joins TRBV7-9 and TRBJ1-1, with D maybe TRBD1 (5 bases). Trimming stripped 4 bases from V and 1 base from J, with 13 bases between. This CDR3 is built from 15 residues. Germline lookup yields CDR1 SEHNR and CDR2 FQNEAQ (reference sequence). The CDR3 here is CASSWGDRPNTEAFF. CDR3 DNA: TGTGCCAGCAGCTGGGGAGACAGACCGAACACTGAAGCTTTCTTT.

This clonotype was seen many times. The chain is built from TRBV20-1 and TRBJ1-1, with D perhaps matching TRBD1 (5 bases). V lost 4 bases, J lost 3 bases, and 15 bases lay in between. This CDR3 contains 14 residues. The germline V gene has CDR1 DFQATT and CDR2 SNEGSKA (reference sequence). CDR3 region: CSATSPDSDTEAFF. CDR3 nucleotides: TGCAGTGCTACCAGCCCCGACAGTGACACTGAAGCTTTCTTT.

This clonotype was detected many times. CDR3 region: CASSESGQYNEQFF. CDR3 DNA sequence: TGTGCCAGCAGTGAGTCGGGACAATACAATGAGCAGTTCTTC. V and J are TRBV2 and TRBJ2-1; weak D call: TRBD1 (6 bases). From germline, CDR1 is SNHLY and CDR2 FYNNEI. This CDR3 has 14 residues. Trimming removed 3 bases from V and 4 bases from J, with 10 bases in between. Using reference TRBV2 and TRBJ2-1 for the parts outside the CDR3, the full variable domain is EPEVTQTPSHQVTQMGQEVILRCVPISNHLYFYWYRQILGQKVEFLVSFYNNEISEKSEIFDDQFSVERPDGSNFTLKIRSTKLEDSAMYFCASSESGQYNEQFFGPGTRLTVL.

This clonotype was counted many times. The chain links TRBV11-2 to TRBJ2-3; 8 bases line up with TRBD2. In germline, CDR1 is SGHAT, CDR2 FQNNGV. The CDR3 totals 15 residues. V trimming: 5 bases; J trimming: 3 bases; junction bases outside the gene matches: 7. Written as DNA, the CDR3 is TGTGCCAGCAGCCCCGGGCGGGGGGCAACAGATACGCAGTATTTT. Protein: CASSPGRGATDTQYF.

The V gene is TRBV5-4, the J gene TRBJ2-5; maybe TRBD1 (6 bases). V was pared by 6 bases and J by 0 bases, with 12 bases between. Germline V CDR1 and CDR2: SGHNT, YYREEE (reference sequence). This CDR3 contains 14 residues. This chain's CDR3 is CASNPQGNQETQYF. The CDR3 coding sequence is TGTGCCAGCAACCCCCAGGGGAACCAAGAGACCCAGTACTTC.